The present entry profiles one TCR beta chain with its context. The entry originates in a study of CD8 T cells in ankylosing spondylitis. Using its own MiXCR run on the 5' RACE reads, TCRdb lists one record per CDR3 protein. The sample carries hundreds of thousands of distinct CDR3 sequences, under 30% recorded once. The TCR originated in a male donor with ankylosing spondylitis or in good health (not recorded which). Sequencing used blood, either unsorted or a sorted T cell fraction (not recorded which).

This CDR3 reads CAISGETLRQYF. In DNA, the CDR3 is TGTGCCATCAGTGGGGAGACGTTACGGCAGTACTTC. J is TRBJ2-7 and V is TRBV10-3; D perhaps matches TRBD2 (5 bases). Germline V gene lookup returns CDR1 ENHRY and CDR2 SYGVKD. Trimming left V 4 bases short and J 9 bases short, with 13 bases between. This CDR3 has 12 amino acids.